These 4 T cell receptor beta chains came from one sample sequenced in a study of blood T cells in healthy people across ages. A sample-barcoded 5' primer and a J-beta primer mix were used in a second PCR of roughly 7 to 11 cycles. One entry per CDR3 protein, called by TCRdb with MiXCR from the 5' RACE reads. The profile shows 1.5 million to 2 million distinct CDR3 sequences, 30% to 40% of them singletons. The specimen was blood. The receptors come from a woman younger than 45 in good health.

The chain joins TRBV20-1 to TRBJ2-5, with a weak D call TRBD1 (6 bases). This CDR3 is 15 amino acids long. CDR1 is DFQATT and CDR2 is SNEGSKA in the germline V gene (reference sequence). Trimming pared 0 bases from V and 0 bases from J, leaving 11 bases between. The CDR3 is CSARDSGHYQETQYF. The CDR3 DNA sequence: TGCAGTGCTAGAGATTCGGGACATTACCAAGAGACCCAGTACTTC.

The J gene is TRBJ2-5, the V gene TRBV7-8; D not resolved. The CDR3 contains 13 residues. Trimming shortened V by 1 base and J by 5 bases, and 8 bases separated the two germline ends. Germline V gene sequence: CDR1 SGHVS, CDR2 FQNEAQ. CDR3 sequence (DNA): TGTGCCAGCAGCTTAGTAGTCTGGGAGACCCAGTACTTC. Translated: CASSLVVWETQYF.

This clonotype showed up just a few times. The V and J genes are TRBV5-1 and TRBJ2-1, with 8 bases aligning to TRBD2. Germline V lookup: CDR1 SGHRS, CDR2 YFSETQ. V lost 3 bases and J lost 5; bases outside the gene matches: 22. The CDR3 spans 20 residues. The CDR3, as DNA: TGCGCCAGCAGCTCAAGCCAGTTCTCTAGCGGGTACACTTCCCACAATGAGCAGTTCTTC. Encoded protein: CASSSSQFSSGYTSHNEQFF.

Notes on this clonotype: An end of the junction differs from the germline gene, which may be a read error. The chain uses TRBV7-3 and TRBJ2-1; TRBD2 matches at 9 bases. CDR1 SGHTA and CDR2 FQGTGA come from the germline V gene. CDR3 length: 17 residues. As DNA, the CDR3 is TGTGCCAGCAGCCAAGAGGCCGGCGGGAGGGCCTACAATGAGAAGTTCTTC. It encodes CASSQEAGGRAYNEKFF.